The TCR beta chain under discussion was sequenced for a study of blood T cells in healthy people across ages. Overall study findings and caveats: Greater diversity and more naive CD4+ cells were seen in long-lived donors than in aged donors.

As to this clonotype: Its antigen is not identified.

V shed 4 bases and J 3 bases; nucleotides not matched to a gene: 13. Germline V lookup: CDR1 SGHRS, CDR2 YFSETQ. The length of the CDR3 is 16 residues. It was with a sample-barcoded 5' primer and a J-beta primer mix that a second PCR of roughly 6 to 11 cycles was run. Tags on each cDNA molecule came from a template-switch adaptor with 12 random nucleotides. TCRdb reprocessed the 5' RACE reads with MiXCR, giving one entry per CDR3 protein. This sample has about 600,000 distinct CDR3 sequences, with around 48% found just once. This sequence originates from an older man in good health. J is TRBJ2-7 and V is TRBV5-1, with 7 bases identical to TRBD1. Specimen: blood. CDR3 bases: TGCGCCAGCAGCCCCCTCCCCGGGACAGAGATCTACGAGCAGTACTTC. This codes for CASSPLPGTEIYEQYF.